This TCR beta chain was sequenced in a study of blood T cell repertoires in COVID-19. Assay: immunoSEQ multiplex PCR; the TCRdb copy retains only in-frame clones and omits some. The table shows approximately 80,000 clones, with less than 95% occurring only once. This TCR came from a woman in her forties or fifties in a cohort sampled during active COVID-19. The sequenced material came from peripheral blood.

This CDR3 is CASSLGRQREYNEQFF. CDR3 DNA sequence: TGTGCCAGCAGCTTAGGACGCCAGCGGGAATACAATGAGCAGTTCTTC. V gene TRBV7-6 combines with J gene TRBJ2-1; 7 nucleotides match TRBD2. Germline V gene sequence: CDR1 SGHVS, CDR2 FNYEAQ. This CDR3 contains 16 residues. Trimming removed 1 base from V and 4 bases from J; junction bases left unmatched: 7. Full variable domain (outside the CDR3, taken from reference TRBV7-6 and TRBJ2-1): GAGVSQSPRYKVTKRGQDVALRCDPISGHVSLYWYRQALGQGPEFLTYFNYEAQQDKSGLPNDRFSAERPEGSISTLTIQRTEQRDSAMYRCASSLGRQREYNEQFFGPGTRLTVL.